A selection of T cell receptor beta chains follows, all from one sample in a study of blood T cell repertoires in COVID-19. Data came from immunoSEQ multiplex PCR; TCRdb stores just in-frame clones and leaves some out. The sample consists of about 50,000 clones, around 80% of them appearing once. The sequenced material came from PBMCs or T cells enriched from blood (not recorded which). These receptor sequences come from a woman aged 45-60 years with acute COVID-19. Both conserved end residues are part of each CDR3. The D gene is left open where the match is weak. Rows give clone size only sometimes, using once, few, many, or a class for an expanded clone.

>TRBV5-6|-|TRBJ1-2|TRBD1|16
TGTGCCAGCAGCTTGCCCGGGACAGCCTTTTCCTATGGCTACACCTTC
CASSLPGTAFSYGYTF
>TRBV9|-|TRBJ2-5|-|15
TGTGCCAGCAGCGTAGGGGTTAGCGTCCAAGAGACCCAGTACTTC
CASSVGVSVQETQYF
>TRBV12-2|-|TRBJ1-1|-|16
TGTGCAAGTCGCACCAATTTCAAACAGGGAGAGACTGAAGCTTTCTTT
CASRTNFKQGETEAFF
>TRBV21-1|few|TRBJ2-2|-|19
TGTGCCAGCAGCAAAGTTGCAACTAGCGGGGACCAAAACACCGGGGAGCTGTTTTTT
CASSKVATSGDQNTGELFF
>TRBV2|-|TRBJ1-2|TRBD1|12
TGTGCCACCACAGACAGGGAGGATGGCTACACCTTC
CATTDREDGYTF
>TRBV10-3|-|TRBJ1-1|TRBD1|13
TGTGCCATCAGTGAGTTGAGGCAGGGGGAGGCTTTCTTT
CAISELRQGEAFF
>TRBV4-1|-|TRBJ1-4|TRBD1|15
TGCGCCAGCAGCCAAGAAGGGACAGGGGGTGAAAAACTGTTTTTT
CASSQEGTGGEKLFF
>TRBV19|-|TRBJ1-2|-|13
TGTGCCAGTAGTGTAACAGGGTCTGATGGCTACACCTTC
CASSVTGSDGYTF
>TRBV10-3|-|TRBJ1-1|-|13
TGTGCCATTACAGGGCAATGGAACACTGAAGCTTTCTTT
CAITGQWNTEAFF
>TRBV12-3/TRBV12-4|once|TRBJ2-3|-|12
TGTGCCAGTTCAGGCTCGAAAGATACGCAGTATTTT
CASSGSKDTQYF
>TRBV21-1|-|TRBJ2-1|-|18
TGTGCCAGCAGCAAAAAAGTACTTGACAGGCGGACCTACAATGAGCAGTTCTTC
CASSKKVLDRRTYNEQFF
>TRBV5-1|-|TRBJ2-7|TRBD1|15
TGCGCCAGCATCATTTCCCCGGGACAGGGCTACGAGCAGTACTTC
CASIISPGQGYEQYF
>TRBV27|-|TRBJ1-1|TRBD1|15
TGTGCCACCACCCTCTCGGGGACAGCCCGGACTGAAGCTTTCTTT
CATTLSGTARTEAFF
>TRBV9|-|TRBJ2-1|-|17
TGTGCCAGCAGCTCTCCCGAGGGGGGGACCACCTACAATGAGCAGTTCTTC
CASSSPEGGTTYNEQFF
>TRBV18|once|TRBJ1-1|-|13
TGTGCCAGCTCACCATCCGGGTTCGATGAAGCTTTCTTT
CASSPSGFDEAFF
>TRBV10-1|-|TRBJ2-7|-|13
TGCGCCAGCAGTGAGTTGACAGGTGGCGAGCAGTACTTC
CASSELTGGEQYF
>TRBV2|-|TRBJ1-2|TRBD1|16
TGTGCCAGCACGCAGGGCTGGACAGGGCCTAACTATGGCTACACCTTC
CASTQGWTGPNYGYTF
>TRBV7-2|-|TRBJ2-6|-|14
TGTGCCAGCAGGGGCCGATCTGGGGCCAACGTCCTGACTTTC
CASRGRSGANVLTF
>TRBV2|-|TRBJ2-3|TRBD1|15
TGTGCCAGCAGTTCGGGACAGTGGAGCACAGATACGCAGTATTTT
CASSSGQWSTDTQYF
>TRBV18|-|TRBJ1-1|-|16
TGTGCCAGCTCACCCAACGCAGGGAGGGTGAACACTGAAGCTTTCTTT
CASSPNAGRVNTEAFF
>TRBV12-3/TRBV12-4|-|TRBJ2-2|-|12
TGTGCCAGCAGTTTCGCGGCCGGGGAGCTGTTTTTT
CASSFAAGELFF
>TRBV6-1|-|TRBJ1-5|-|15
TGTGCCAGCAGTGATCTGGGGGCTGTGGGTCAGCCCCAGCATTTT
CASSDLGAVGQPQHF
>TRBV5-6|-|TRBJ1-2|TRBD1|15
TGTGCCAGCAGCTTGGACAGGGGGAGACCCTATGGCTACACCTTC
CASSLDRGRPYGYTF
>TRBV2|few|TRBJ1-5|-|15
TGTGCCAGCAAGGGGCGGGGCGGGGGCAATCAGCCCCAGCATTTT
CASKGRGGGNQPQHF
>TRBV7-6|-|TRBJ1-6|-|14
TGTGCCAGCAGCTTCGGACGGGATGATTCACCCCTCCACTTT
CASSFGRDDSPLHF
>TRBV28|-|TRBJ1-1|-|14
TGTGCCAGCAGTTTATTTGTTGGGCCAGCCGAAGCTTTCTTT
CASSLFVGPAEAFF
>TRBV16|-|TRBJ1-6|TRBD1|15
TGTGCCAGCAGCCAATCACAGGGGGCAAAATCACCCCTCCACTTT
CASSQSQGAKSPLHF
>TRBV9|-|TRBJ2-2|TRBD1|15
TGTGCCAGCAGCATGGGACAGGGTGGGACCGGGGAGCTGTTTTTT
CASSMGQGGTGELFF
>TRBV4-2|-|TRBJ1-2|TRBD1|16
TGTGCCAGCAGCCAAGACGCGGGACAGGGTAACTATGGCTACACCTTC
CASSQDAGQGNYGYTF
>TRBV2|-|TRBJ1-1|TRBD1|17
TGTGCCAGCAGTCCCGGGACAGGGAGAGGGGCGAACACTGAAGCTTTCTTT
CASSPGTGRGANTEAFF
>TRBV18|-|TRBJ2-3|-|16
TGTGCCAGCTCACCACGACTTCGAGTTAGCACAGATACGCAGTATTTT
CASSPRLRVSTDTQYF
>TRBV4-2|-|TRBJ1-5|TRBD1|17
TGTGCCAGCAGCCAAGATCTAGGTGGACAGGCAAGGCAGCCCCAGCATTTT
CASSQDLGGQARQPQHF
>TRBV28|-|TRBJ1-4|-|14
TGTGCCAGCAGTTCCGGGGGGGGAAATGAAAAACTGTTTTTT
CASSSGGGNEKLFF
>TRBV5-4|-|TRBJ1-1|-|15
TGTGCCAGCAGCTGGGATAGGGGCGTGAACACTGAAGCTTTCTTT
CASSWDRGVNTEAFF
>TRBV11-2|-|TRBJ2-3|TRBD2|18
TGTGCCAGCAGCTTAGATGGCGCTAGCGGGGGGTTCAGGGATACGCAGTATTTT
CASSLDGASGGFRDTQYF
>TRBV10-3|once|TRBJ2-3|-|13
TGTGCCGCCAGAGGGGGAGGCACAGATACGCAGTATTTT
CAARGGGTDTQYF
>TRBV10-2|-|TRBJ2-7|TRBD1|14
TGCGCCAGCAGGGACGACAGGGGGCCCTACGAGCAGTACTTC
CASRDDRGPYEQYF
>TRBV28|few|TRBJ2-1|TRBD2|16
TGTGCCAGCAGTTTAAGGGCGGGGGGTTCCTACAATGAGCAGTTCTTC
CASSLRAGGSYNEQFF
>TRBV2|-|TRBJ1-5|TRBD1|15
TGTGCCAGCAGTTCCGGGACAGGGGTATATCAGCCCCAGCATTTT
CASSSGTGVYQPQHF
>TRBV9|once|TRBJ2-5|TRBD1|16
TGTGCCAGCAGCGTTTCGATTGGACAGGGAGAAGAGACCCAGTACTTC
CASSVSIGQGEETQYF
>TRBV4-1|-|TRBJ2-2|-|18
TGCGCCAGCAGCCAAGGGACGGGGGGCTTCGAGAACACCGGGGAGCTGTTTTTT
CASSQGTGGFENTGELFF
>TRBV7-2|once|TRBJ2-7|-|13
TGTGCCAGCAGCTTAGGCAGGGCCTACGAGCAGTACTTC
CASSLGRAYEQYF
>TRBV19|-|TRBJ1-5|TRBD1|14
TGTGCCAGTAGTGGGACAGGGGGCGGTCAGCCCCAGCATTTT
CASSGTGGGQPQHF
>TRBV7-9|once|TRBJ1-2|-|15
TGTGCCAGCAGCCCCTTGGGCGGGGTTCGGTATGGCTACACCTTC
CASSPLGGVRYGYTF
>TRBV18|-|TRBJ1-1|TRBD1|16
TGTGCCAGCTCACCAGCACAGGGGGAGGTGAACACTGAAGCTTTCTTT
CASSPAQGEVNTEAFF
>TRBV4-1|-|TRBJ1-3|TRBD1|15
TGCGCCAGCAGCCAAGCGGACAGGGACGGGCACACCATATATTTT
CASSQADRDGHTIYF
>TRBV2|once|TRBJ1-2|-|15
TGTGCCAGCAGTGATAGCGTGGGAGGGACCTATGGCTACACCTTC
CASSDSVGGTYGYTF
>TRBV7-8|-|TRBJ2-7|TRBD2|16
TGTGCCAGCAGCTCTGGGACTAGCGGGGGGGCGGGAGAGCAGTACTTC
CASSSGTSGGAGEQYF
>TRBV6-5|-|TRBJ1-1|TRBD1|14
TGTGCCAGCAGTCGGGACAGGGGGAACACTGAAGCTTTCTTT
CASSRDRGNTEAFF
>TRBV7-8|-|TRBJ1-3|-|17
TGTGCCAGCAGCCCCGTAGGACTCTCGAGCTCTGGAAACACCATATATTTT
CASSPVGLSSSGNTIYF
>TRBV10-2|-|TRBJ2-3|TRBD2|15
TGCGCCAGCAGTGAGTCGACTAGCGGGAGAGATACGCAGTATTTT
CASSESTSGRDTQYF
>TRBV11-3|-|TRBJ1-3|-|14
TGTGCCAGCAGCTTAGGACTCTCTGGAAACACCATATATTTT
CASSLGLSGNTIYF
>TRBV2|-|TRBJ2-7|-|11
TGTGCCAGCAGGAGTGGGGGGGAGCAGTACTTC
CASRSGGEQYF
>TRBV12-5|-|TRBJ2-3|TRBD2|18
TGTGCTAGTGGTTTGGTACTCACTAGCGGGGGGGCCTCAGATACGCAGTATTTT
CASGLVLTSGGASDTQYF
>TRBV7-6|-|TRBJ2-1|-|13
TGTGCCAGCAGCTTAGGAGTTACCAATGAGCAGTTCTTC
CASSLGVTNEQFF